These 25 T cell receptor beta chains were all obtained from the same sample, sequenced in a study of neurological immune-mediated disorders (dated by TCRdb to about 2019). The library was produced with 5' RACE. The reads were generated on an Illumina HiSeq 2500. Through fastp at Q25 and MiXCR, TCRdb rebuilt clones from the public reads, retaining in-frame beta chains. Here each entry gathers all rows of one CDR3 protein and keeps the most common genes and DNA. Within this sample are more than 20,000 distinct CDR3 sequences, with roughly 2.7% of them counted one time only. Roughly 2.5% of the sample comes from the top ten. Sequenced sample: PBMCs. These receptors were taken from a woman aged 45-60 years with multiple sclerosis.

This clonotype has a count of ten or more. The chain links TRBV5-6 to TRBJ1-1; 11 nucleotides match TRBD1. Germline V gene sequence: CDR1 SGHDT, CDR2 YYEEEE. V was pared by 4 bases and J by 6 bases, with 5 bases of the junction left unmatched. The CDR3 is made up of 14 amino acids. The CDR3 coding sequence is TGTGCCAGCAGCATCGGACAGGGGGCGCCTGAAGCTTTCTTT. Residues: CASSIGQGAPEAFF. The variable domain in full, completed from reference TRBV5-6 and TRBJ1-1, reads DAGVTQSPTHLIKTRGQQVTLRCSPKSGHDTVSWYQQALGQGPQFIFQYYEEEERQRGNFPDRFSGHQFPNYSSELNVNALLLGDSALYLCASSIGQGAPEAFFGQGTRLTVV.

This clonotype was detected ten times or more. The chain has TRBV5-1 and TRBJ2-1, with TRBD1 identical over 10 bases. This CDR3 region has 15 residues. The germline V gene has CDR1 SGHRS and CDR2 YFSETQ. With V trimmed by 4 bases and J by 4 bases, 5 bases remained unmatched. The DNA for the CDR3 is TGCGCCAGCAGCAACGACAGGGGGCAGTACAATGAGCAGTTCTTC. Its translation is CASSNDRGQYNEQFF.

The chain couples TRBV5-6 to TRBJ1-1, with D tentatively TRBD1 (5 bases). This CDR3 contains 13 residues. V shed 0 bases and J shed 7 bases, with 10 bases lying between them. Germline V CDR1 and CDR2: SGHDT, YYEEEE. CDR3 loop: CASSLGGAGEAFF. CDR3 nucleotide sequence: TGTGCCAGCAGCTTGGGAGGGGCTGGTGAAGCTTTCTTT.

This clonotype was counted many times. This chain uses TRBV12-3 or TRBV12-4 with TRBJ2-5, with D perhaps TRBD1 (6 bases). The V end was cut by 5 bases, the J end by 12 bases, with 13 bases between. The CDR3 contains 11 residues. CDR3 sequence reads: CASSQGQGEYF. The DNA for the CDR3 is TGTGCCAGCAGTCAGGGGCAAGGGGAGTACTTC.

This clonotype was found many times. The chain combines TRBV5-1 with TRBJ1-1; the D gene is possibly TRBD1 (6 bases). Germline CDR1 and CDR2: SGHRS and YFSETQ. This CDR3 region has 13 residues. Trimming took off 0 bases at V and 11 bases at J, with 14 bases between the two ends. CDR3 residues: CASSLADSGGAFF. CDR3 DNA sequence: TGCGCCAGCAGCTTGGCGGACAGCGGGGGGGCTTTCTTT. The complete variable domain, with remaining parts taken from reference TRBV5-1 and TRBJ1-1, reads KAGVTQTPRYLIKTRGQQVTLSCSPISGHRSVSWYQQTPGQGLQFLFEYFSETQRNKGNFPGRFSGRQFSNSRSEMNVSTLELGDSALYLCASSLADSGGAFFGQGTRLTVV.

This clonotype was counted ten times or more. This chain joins TRBV5-1 and TRBJ2-3, with D perhaps assigned TRBD1 or TRBD2 (6 bases each). Germline-derived CDR1 and CDR2 are SGHRS and YFSETQ. Trimming removed 9 bases from V and 2 bases from J, with 16 bases in between. The CDR3 is 14 amino acids. The CDR3 DNA is TGCGCCACCGGAGGGGGACTTCTCACAGATACGCAGTATTTT. Translating it yields CATGGGLLTDTQYF. The whole variable domain, remainder taken from reference TRBV5-1 and TRBJ2-3, is KAGVTQTPRYLIKTRGQQVTLSCSPISGHRSVSWYQQTPGQGLQFLFEYFSETQRNKGNFPGRFSGRQFSNSRSEMNVSTLELGDSALYLCATGGGLLTDTQYFGPGTRLTVL.

This clonotype was seen many times. The chain couples TRBV6-6 to TRBJ2-7, with no clear D. The germline V gene has CDR1 MNHNY and CDR2 SVGAGI (reference sequence). V lost 10 bases and J lost 2, with 15 bases in between. The CDR3 consists of 13 residues. CDR3 amino acids: CATRESGPYEQYF. DNA of the CDR3: TGTGCCACCCGAGAATCGGGTCCCTACGAGCAGTACTTC.

This clonotype was found many times. The gene calls are TRBV20-1 and TRBJ1-4; 8 nucleotides align to TRBD1. Losses at the gene ends were 4 bases for V and 8 bases for J; bases not matched to a gene: 6. CDR1 and CDR2 from the germline V gene are DFQATT and SNEGSKA (reference sequence). There are 13 residues in the CDR3. CDR3 region: CSANLQGAEKLFF. The CDR3 coding sequence is TGCAGTGCTAACTTGCAGGGGGCAGAAAAACTGTTTTTT.

This clonotype was picked up a small number of times. CDR3 region: CSARVTVDSPLHF. The DNA of the CDR3 is TGCAGTGCTAGGGTGACAGTCGATTCACCCCTCCACTTT. This chain uses TRBV20-1 with TRBJ1-6, with D maybe TRBD1 (5 bases). Germline V CDR1 and CDR2: DFQATT, SNEGSKA (reference sequence). Trimming left V 3 bases short and J 8 bases short, with 11 bases between. CDR3 length: 13 amino acids.

This clonotype has a count of ten or more. This rearrangement joins TRBV5-6 to TRBJ2-3; D may match TRBD1 or TRBD2 (5 bases each). Trimming removed 3 bases at V and 3 bases at J, with 11 bases between. Germline CDR1 is SGHDT and CDR2 is YYEEEE. This CDR3 spans 14 amino acids. The CDR3 DNA reads as TGTGCCAGCAGCTCCGGGACGGAGACAGATACGCAGTATTTT. It encodes CASSSGTETDTQYF.

In this sample, this clonotype turned up a few times. The chain joins TRBV20-1 to TRBJ2-5, with 7 bases fitting TRBD2. Germline V gene sequence: CDR1 DFQATT, CDR2 SNEGSKA (reference sequence). Trimming cost V 6 bases and J 5 bases; bases outside gene matches: 18. The CDR3 spans 16 residues. CDR3: CSALKLAGDYPETQYF. DNA of the CDR3: TGCAGTGCCCTTAAGCTGGCGGGAGACTACCCCGAGACCCAGTACTTC.

This clonotype was recorded at least ten times. CDR3 bases: TGCAGTGCTGAGTCCGGGGGCTACACCTTC. Its protein is CSAESGGYTF. The chain joins TRBV20-1 to TRBJ1-2; D is ambiguous. Germline assignment: CDR1 DFQATT and CDR2 SNEGSKA (reference sequence). The CDR3 extends over 10 amino acids. Trimming cost V 5 bases and J 8 bases, with 9 bases left between them.

There are many counts of this clonotype. The chain recombines TRBV7-6 with TRBJ2-3, with D possibly TRBD1 on 6 matching bases. Trimming removed 5 bases from V and 5 bases from J, with 11 bases in between. Germline-derived CDR1 and CDR2 are SGHVS and FNYEAQ. The CDR3 length is 13 residues. The CDR3 bases are TGTGCCAGCAGCAGCACAGGGAGAGATACGCAGTATTTT. As protein: CASSSTGRDTQYF.

In this sample, this clonotype turned up many times. This chain links TRBV5-1 with TRBJ1-5; a possible D gene is TRBD1 (5 bases). V lost 0 bases and J 7 bases, leaving 11 bases between the germline ends. The CDR3 sequence is 14 residues long. Germline V gives CDR1 SGHRS, CDR2 YFSETQ. The CDR3 bases are TGCGCCAGCAGCTTGGGACAGATAAACCAGCCCCAGCATTTT. Amino acids: CASSLGQINQPQHF.

This clonotype came up many times. The V and J genes are TRBV20-1 and TRBJ2-1, with TRBD2 matching over 7 bases. The CDR3 is 13 amino acids. With 5 bases clipped from V and 9 bases from J, the junction kept 10 bases outside the gene matches. Germline V gene sequence: CDR1 DFQATT, CDR2 SNEGSKA (reference sequence). The CDR3 nucleotides are TGCAGTGCTTACCGGTCTAGCGGCGCTGAGCAGTTCTTC. It is translated as CSAYRSSGAEQFF.

The table lists this clonotype with many counts. The V call is TRBV20-1, the J call TRBJ2-7; D is perhaps TRBD1 or TRBD2 (6 bases each). Trimming cost V 5 bases and J 3 bases, with 14 bases left between them. Germline loops: CDR1 DFQATT, CDR2 SNEGSKA (reference sequence). This CDR3 is built from 13 residues. CDR3 bases: TGCAGTGCTGGGGGGCAGGGATTCTACGAGCAGTACTTC. It encodes CSAGGQGFYEQYF.

Relative to its sample, this clonotype is medium-sized. The V gene is TRBV5-1, the J gene TRBJ1-5; no definite D call. The CDR3 spans 13 residues. V dropped 0 bases and J dropped 5 bases, with 6 bases sitting between them. Looked up from germline, CDR1 is SGHRS and CDR2 is YFSETQ. This chain's CDR3 is CASSLAGDQPQHF. The DNA of the CDR3 is TGCGCCAGCAGCTTGGCCGGTGATCAGCCCCAGCATTTT.

This clonotype has just a few counts. J is TRBJ2-3 and V is TRBV5-1; a possible D gene is TRBD2 (5 bases). The CDR3 has 16 residues. Germline V gene lookup returns CDR1 SGHRS and CDR2 YFSETQ. Trimming removed 0 bases at V and 4 bases at J, with 15 bases between. In nucleotides, the CDR3 is TGCGCCAGCAGCTTGGTAGGACTCCCCTCCCCAGATACGCAGTATTTT. Protein product: CASSLVGLPSPDTQYF.

This clonotype was picked up many times. The chain recombines TRBV7-2 with TRBJ1-2; 9 bases line up with TRBD1. Trimming cost V 6 bases and J 6 bases; bases outside gene matches: 8. The germline V gene encodes CDR1 SGHTA and CDR2 FQGNSA. This CDR3 has 14 residues. The CDR3 DNA sequence: TGTGCCAGCAGACGACAGGGGGAAAGCGATGGCTACACCTTC. Its translation: CASRRQGESDGYTF.

This clonotype is medium-sized by share. The chain links TRBV5-1 to TRBJ1-1; D remains ambiguous. CDR3 length: 13 amino acids. CDR1 is SGHRS, CDR2 YFSETQ, per germline. Between the trimmed V and J ends, which lost 0 bases and 1 base, there was a span of 4 bases. CDR3 nucleotides: TGCGCCAGCAGCTTGGTCGCGAACACTGAAGCTTTCTTT. It is translated as CASSLVANTEAFF.

This clonotype appeared many times. The chain uses TRBV27 and TRBJ1-5; 8 nucleotides align to TRBD1. Trimming cost V 2 bases and J 4 bases; bases outside gene matches: 7. CDR1 and CDR2 (germline): MNHEY, SMNVEV (reference sequence). The CDR3 loop spans 16 amino acids. The CDR3 coding sequence is TGTGCCAGCAGTTTAAGGTCCAGGGGGCATAATCAGCCCCAGCATTTT. It is translated as CASSLRSRGHNQPQHF.

This clonotype was detected ten times or more. The chain employs TRBV5-1 and TRBJ1-4; possibly TRBD1 for D (5 bases). The CDR3 extends over 13 amino acids. Between the trimmed V and J ends, which lost 6 bases and 8 bases, there was a span of 14 bases. From germline, CDR1 is SGHRS and CDR2 YFSETQ. CDR3 sequence: CASTQGEGEKLFF. The CDR3 DNA reads as TGCGCCAGCACCCAAGGGGAAGGAGAAAAACTGTTTTTT.

This clonotype has at least ten counts. The chain carries TRBV24-1 and TRBJ2-5; 8 positions agree with TRBD2. The CDR3 is 15 amino acids. The ends lost 5 bases at V and 5 bases at J; junction bases unmatched: 9. Germline lookup yields CDR1 KGHDR and CDR2 SFDVKD. The CDR3 coding sequence is TGTGCCACCAGTGCTGGACGGACTAGCATGGAGACCCAGTACTTC. Protein: CATSAGRTSMETQYF.

For the CDR3, the DNA is TGCAGCGTTGGACAGTTTAACTACGAGCAGTACTTC. Protein sequence: CSVGQFNYEQYF. The genes are TRBV29-1 and TRBJ2-7; possible D gene TRBD1, 5 bases. The length of the CDR3 is 12 residues. The V gene lost 4 bases and the J gene lost 3 bases, with 10 bases spanning the gap. CDR1 SQVTM and CDR2 ANQGSEA come from the germline V gene.

This clonotype is labeled as medium-sized. V gene TRBV20-1 combines with J gene TRBJ1-3; D not certain. Trimming cost V 5 bases and J 0 bases, with 11 bases left between them. The CDR3 is 14 residues long. Germline V gene sequence: CDR1 DFQATT, CDR2 SNEGSKA (reference sequence). The chain's CDR3 is CSAYARNSGNTIYF. Written as DNA, the CDR3 is TGCAGTGCTTATGCGAGGAACTCTGGAAACACCATATATTTT.